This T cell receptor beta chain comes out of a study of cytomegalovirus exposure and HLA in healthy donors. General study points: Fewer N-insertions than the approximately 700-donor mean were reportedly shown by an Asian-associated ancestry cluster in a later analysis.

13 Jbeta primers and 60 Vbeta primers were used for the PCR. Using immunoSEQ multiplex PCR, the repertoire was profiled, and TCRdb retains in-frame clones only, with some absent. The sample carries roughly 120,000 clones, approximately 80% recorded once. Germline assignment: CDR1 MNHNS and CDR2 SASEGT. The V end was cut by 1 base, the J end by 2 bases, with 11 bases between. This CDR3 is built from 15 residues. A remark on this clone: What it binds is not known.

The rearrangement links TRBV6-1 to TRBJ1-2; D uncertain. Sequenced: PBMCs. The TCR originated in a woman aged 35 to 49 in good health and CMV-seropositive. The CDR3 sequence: CASSEVAEPNYGYTF. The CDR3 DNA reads TGTGCCAGCAGTGAAGTAGCAGAACCCAACTATGGCTACACCTTC.